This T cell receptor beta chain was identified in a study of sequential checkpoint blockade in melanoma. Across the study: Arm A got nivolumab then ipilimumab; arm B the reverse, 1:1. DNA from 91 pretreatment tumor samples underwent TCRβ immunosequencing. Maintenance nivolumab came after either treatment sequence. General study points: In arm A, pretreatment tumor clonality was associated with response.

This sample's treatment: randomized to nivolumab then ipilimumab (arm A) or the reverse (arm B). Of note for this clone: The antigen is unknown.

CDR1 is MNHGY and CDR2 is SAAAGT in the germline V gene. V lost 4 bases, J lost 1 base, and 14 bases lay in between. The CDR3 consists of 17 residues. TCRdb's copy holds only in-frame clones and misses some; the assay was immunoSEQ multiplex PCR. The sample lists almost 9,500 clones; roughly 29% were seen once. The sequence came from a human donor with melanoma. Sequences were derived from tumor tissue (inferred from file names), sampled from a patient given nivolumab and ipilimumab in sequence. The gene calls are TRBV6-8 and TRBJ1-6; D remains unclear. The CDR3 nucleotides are TGTGCCAGCAGTTTCCCTCCCGGACGGTCCTATAATTCACCCCTCCACTTT. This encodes CASSFPPGRSYNSPLHF.